These 3 T cell receptor beta chains share one sample of origin, sequenced in a study of OX40 agonist ivuxolimab in advanced cancers. The library was obtained by the immunoSEQ multiplex PCR assay. This immuneACCESS table, as held by TCRdb, lists in-frame sequences with V and J called but not all clones. Of the missing ones, under half trace to an unresolved V gene in checked studies; the others have no known cause. The sample table holds about 64,000 clones, of which 85% to 95% were seen once. The ten largest make up 0.35% to 0.55% of the sample. Specimen: CD4+ or CD8+ T cells sorted from blood, collected in a trial of the OX40 agonist ivuxolimab. The receptors stem from an adult with an advanced solid tumor such as melanoma, head and neck, liver or kidney cancer.

The chain is built from TRBV30 and TRBJ2-1; 8 positions match TRBD2. The trim removed 4 bases at V and 9 bases at J, leaving 8 bases unmatched. The CDR3 totals 13 residues. CDR1 and CDR2 from the germline V gene are GTSNPN and SVGIG (reference sequence). The chain's CDR3 is CAWTRTSYGEQFF. The CDR3 DNA is TGTGCCTGGACCCGGACTAGCTACGGTGAGCAGTTCTTC.

This clone was recorded only once. This rearrangement joins TRBV5-1 to TRBJ2-1; D gene ambiguous. The V gene lost 0 bases and the J gene lost 12 bases, with 13 bases spanning the gap. The CDR3 extends over 13 amino acids. The germline CDR1 and CDR2 sequences are SGHRS and YFSETQ. CDR3 DNA sequence: TGCGCCAGCAGCTTGGATTCCTCCGAAGCGCAGTTCTTC. Translation: CASSLDSSEAQFF.

This chain links TRBV7-6 with TRBJ2-3; D remains ambiguous. V lost 1 base, J lost 2 bases, and 7 bases lay in between. Germline CDR1 and CDR2: SGHVS and FNYEAQ. The CDR3 runs to 14 residues. The CDR3 is CASSLGKPTDTQYF. The DNA of the CDR3 is TGTGCCAGCAGCTTAGGTAAACCCACAGATACGCAGTATTTT.